This TCR beta chain was retrieved from a study of cytomegalovirus exposure and HLA in healthy donors. Findings and caveats of the study: Within the 130 or so validation repertoires, first-cohort TCR clusters tended to co-occur, according to a later analysis.

This CDR3 contains 15 residues. Germline CDR1 is SQVTM and CDR2 is ANQGSEA. After removal of 6 bases from V and 6 bases from J, the junction contained 12 bases not matched to a gene. Clones were sequenced by immunoSEQ multiplex PCR, and TCRdb holds only the in-frame ones, with some missing. The top ten hold 5.3% of the sample, which has tens of thousands of clones, around 92% seen once. As regards this clone: The antigen is unknown.

The sample taken for sequencing was PBMCs. The chain recombines TRBV29-1 with TRBJ1-4, with 8 positions matching TRBD1. The TCR originated in a young man in good health and CMV-seropositive. This CDR3 reads CSVILGGQGYEKLFF. The CDR3 bases are TGCAGCGTAATCTTGGGAGGACAGGGCTATGAAAAACTGTTTTTT.